Shown below are 9 T cell receptor beta chains from a single sample sequenced in a study of CD4 T cells in relation to SARS-CoV-2 and coronaviruses. CD4+ T cells from unexposed donors were obtained before the COVID-19 pandemic (2011-2018). After 10 to 11 days of culture, CD4+ T cells were isolated. The method was immunoSEQ multiplex PCR; TCRdb's version includes in-frame clones alone and lacks a portion of them. The sample consists of tens of thousands of clones, about 80% of them appearing once. The antigens of these receptors remain unknown. The source material was CD4+ T cells from PBMCs, cultured in vitro. These receptor sequences come from a human donor in good health.

The rearrangement joins TRBV6-1 to TRBJ1-2, with D possibly matching TRBD1 (5 bases). Germline CDR1 reads MNHNS; CDR2 reads SASEGT. The CDR3 runs to 15 residues. Deletions cut 2 bases from V and 4 bases from J, with 14 bases between. The CDR3 bases are TGTGCCAGCAGTGAAAGCGAGGGGAGGGCCTATGGCTACACCTTC. Protein sequence: CASSESEGRAYGYTF.

The chain uses TRBV10-3 and TRBJ2-7, with a tentative D call TRBD2 (6 bases). The CDR3 extends over 14 amino acids. V lost 8 bases, J lost 2 bases, and 16 bases lay in between. Germline V gene sequence: CDR1 ENHRY, CDR2 SYGVKD. The CDR3 nucleotides read TGTGCCATCCGGGACTCTCGAACCGCCTACGAGCAGTACTTC. Residues: CAIRDSRTAYEQYF.

The chain joins TRBV5-1 to TRBJ1-4, with 10 bases matching TRBD1. V shed 4 bases, J shed 8 bases, and the junction held 8 bases outside the gene matches. From germline, CDR1 is SGHRS and CDR2 YFSETQ. The CDR3 spans 15 residues. The CDR3 is CASSTGQGVGEKLFF. The CDR3 coding sequence is TGCGCCAGCAGCACCGGACAGGGGGTAGGGGAAAAACTGTTTTTT.

This chain joins TRBV2 and TRBJ1-6; D unclear. Germline values: CDR1 SNHLY, CDR2 FYNNEI. The CDR3 loop spans 13 amino acids. Trimming shortened V by 8 bases and J by 6 bases, and 11 bases separated the two germline ends. CDR3: CASWRDGNSPLHF. DNA of the CDR3: TGTGCCAGCTGGCGAGACGGTAATTCACCCCTCCACTTT. The complete variable domain, with remaining parts taken from reference TRBV2 and TRBJ1-6, reads EPEVTQTPSHQVTQMGQEVILRCVPISNHLYFYWYRQILGQKVEFLVSFYNNEISEKSEIFDDQFSVERPDGSNFTLKIRSTKLEDSAMYFCASWRDGNSPLHFGNGTRLTVT.

The chain employs TRBV10-2 and TRBJ2-7; D ambiguous. Trimming removed 6 bases from V and 4 bases from J, with 7 bases in between. Per germline, CDR1 WSHSY and CDR2 SAAADI. The CDR3 covers 11 residues. CDR3 loop: CASSTAYEQYF. DNA for the CDR3: TGCGCCAGCAGCACAGCGTACGAGCAGTACTTC.

This clone was seen a handful of times. The chain employs TRBV19 and TRBJ2-7; D is uncertain. Between the trimmed V and J ends, which lost 6 bases and 3 bases, there was a span of 18 bases. The germline CDR1 and CDR2 sequences are LNHDA and SQIVND (reference sequence). CDR3 size: 15 residues. The CDR3 reads CASRAVVFGRYEQYF. For the CDR3, the DNA is TGTGCCAGTAGGGCGGTAGTCTTTGGGCGCTACGAGCAGTACTTC.

The chain combines TRBV19 with TRBJ1-4; 12 nucleotides match TRBD1. V lost 2 bases, J lost 10 bases, and 5 bases stayed unmatched. The CDR3 runs to 15 residues. Germline loops: CDR1 LNHDA, CDR2 SQIVND (reference sequence). The CDR3 protein is CASSISGTGGRKLFF. The DNA of the CDR3 is TGTGCCAGTAGTATATCCGGGACAGGGGGCCGAAAACTGTTTTTT.

This chain links TRBV7-2 with TRBJ2-2, with 7 bases identical to TRBD2. The germline V gene encodes CDR1 SGHTA and CDR2 FQGNSA. The V gene end was trimmed by 2 bases and the J gene end by 0 bases; junction bases not matched to a gene: 3. CDR3 size: 16 residues. CDR3 protein: CASSLMAGANTGELFF. In nucleotides, the CDR3 is TGTGCCAGCAGCTTAATGGCGGGGGCGAACACCGGGGAGCTGTTTTTT.

This sequence joins TRBV7-2 and TRBJ2-1; 7 positions match TRBD1. The CDR3 runs to 15 residues. The junction had 8 bases not matched to a gene; V was cut back by 2 bases and J by 7 bases. The germline gives CDR1 SGHTA, CDR2 FQGNSA. The CDR3 loop reads CASSLSQGIFNEQFF. The DNA of the CDR3 is TGTGCCAGCAGCTTATCACAGGGGATCTTTAATGAGCAGTTCTTC.